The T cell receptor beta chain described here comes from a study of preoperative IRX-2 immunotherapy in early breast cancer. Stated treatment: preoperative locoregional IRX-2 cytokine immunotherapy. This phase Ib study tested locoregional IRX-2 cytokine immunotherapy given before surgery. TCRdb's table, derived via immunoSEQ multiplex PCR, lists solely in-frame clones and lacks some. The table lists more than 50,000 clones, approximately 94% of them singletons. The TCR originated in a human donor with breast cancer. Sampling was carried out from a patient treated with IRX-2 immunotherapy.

CDR3 loop: CASSLERHYNEQFF. The CDR3 DNA follows: TGTGCCAGCAGCTTGGAGCGCCACTACAATGAGCAGTTCTTC. The chain links TRBV5-4 to TRBJ2-1; no firm D call. Germline CDR1 SGHNT, CDR2 YYREEE (reference sequence). V was pared by 0 bases and J by 3 bases, with 7 bases between. The CDR3 is made up of 14 amino acids.